This is a list of T cell receptor beta chains from one sample in a study of cytomegalovirus exposure and HLA in healthy donors. Only in-frame clones appear in the TCRdb table, and some are missing; sequencing was by immunoSEQ multiplex PCR. The table lists about 130,000 clones, about 85% of them singletons, with roughly 1.8% in the top ten. Sequenced input: PBMCs. These receptors were obtained from a boy younger than 18 in good health and CMV-seronegative. Both conserved end residues are part of each CDR3. The size entry is marked missing in some rows and otherwise reads once, few, many or a size class.

. | TRBJ2-2 | TRBV19 | CASSLRGDGELFF
. | TRBJ1-6 | TRBV4-1 | CASSQEPGSNNSPLHF
. | TRBJ2-2 | TRBV5-4 | CASSPGVRNTGELFF
. | TRBJ1-2 | TRBV6-1 | CASSEVGTGGYGYTF
once | TRBJ1-1 | TRBV11-2 | CASSLVEGSRTEAFF
. | TRBJ1-1 | TRBV2 | CASTARAGEAFF
. | TRBJ2-7 | TRBV7-3 | CASSSTPGTAISYEQYF
. | TRBJ2-5 | TRBV7-9 | CASSFLAGAEETQYF
. | TRBJ2-2 | TRBV7-3 | CASSSGTLVGELFF
. | TRBJ1-1 | TRBV4-2 | CASSQPDSTEAFF
. | TRBJ1-2 | TRBV15 | CATQGGALDYGYPF
. | TRBJ2-7 | TRBV10-3 | CAISGLGADEQYF
. | TRBJ1-1 | TRBV5-6 | CAHGKQGMNTEAFF
. | TRBJ1-1 | TRBV5-1 | CASSLQGRPNTEAFF
. | TRBJ2-1 | TRBV10-3 | CATVQGSNEQFF
once | TRBJ2-3 | TRBV19 | CASSRQGLAVEDTQYF
. | TRBJ2-1 | TRBV12-2 | CASRQRLVMPYNEQFF
. | TRBJ2-5 | TRBV4-2 | CASSQDRTSGYSYQETQYF
. | TRBJ2-3 | TRBV2 | CASSWGRSTSTDTQYF
. | TRBJ2-6 | TRBV5-1 | CASSLGAVRSGANVLTF
. | TRBJ2-2 | TRBV18 | CASSPTGTGAGELFF
. | TRBJ2-7 | TRBV5-1 | CASSSGGGDNEQYF
. | TRBJ2-3 | TRBV25-1 | CASSELTGPDTQYF
. | TRBJ2-5 | TRBV18 | CASSQRQGGQETQYF
. | TRBJ2-7 | TRBV4-1 | CASSQVGQGIKQYF
. | TRBJ1-2 | TRBV6-1 | CASSYGTDYGYTF
. | TRBJ1-3 | TRBV5-6 | CASSFARGNTIYF
. | TRBJ2-1 | TRBV7-7 | CASSASPFAASSEQFF